This T cell receptor (beta chain) was recovered during a study of T cell repertoires in urothelial bladder cancer (dated by TCRdb to between 2018 and 2021). Notes on the research overall: Of the approximately 12 resected lesions, three were clinically staged as cT0, three as cTa, three as cT1 and three as cT2 or greater. The study compared TCR repertoire clonality in bladder tumors with that in benign bladder inflammation. Approximately eleven resected bladder lesions, consisting of urothelial carcinoma (UC+) and benign (UC-) specimens, were examined. A total of around 12 patients who had bladder lesions and were undergoing transurethral resection were prospectively identified. What the work shows at the level of the full study, not this receptor alone: Fewer T cells were found in urothelial carcinoma specimens than in benign specimens, with medians of 5,569 and 25,872, respectively. In carcinoma specimens, up to 17% of infiltrating lymphocytes were accounted for by a single T-cell clone, compared with roughly 2% in benign specimens. The median percentage of tumor infiltrating lymphocytes was 2% in carcinoma specimens and roughly 12% in benign specimens.

The TCR beta chain CDR3 region was sequenced with the immunoSEQ assay. The original pipeline was this. For each specimen, the T-cell fraction, clonal dominance, and maximum TCR clone frequency were calculated. This is the immuneACCESS table as TCRdb keeps it, with only in-frame sequences that have V and J called. A part of the clones is gone; compared with another copy, unresolved V genes explain less than half, and the rest is unexplained. That table is the source of V, J and clone size, and D and trimming were worked out from the DNA. The sample records approximately 2,000 clones, approximately 76% of which are singletons. The ten largest make up 10% of the sample. Comments on this clone: It has no known antigen specificity. Base-call qualities are not available, and no considerably larger clone is one nucleotide away.

Bladder lesion specimens were obtained at transurethral resection and were stored at -80C. From bladder specimens obtained at transurethral resection, DNA was extracted. CDR1 LNHDA and CDR2 SQIVND are derived from the germline V gene (reference sequence). Trimming accounts for 3 bases at V and 5 bases at J, while the number of junction bases matched to no gene is 10. The cysteine opens and the phenylalanine closes a CDR3 of 16 amino acids. This entry keeps only the CDR3 DNA: 48 bases, framed from base 1. The V gene is TRBV19 and the J gene is TRBJ2-5; the central 9 bases match TRBD2. The sequence was obtained from a human donor with urothelial carcinoma. Sequencing was done on a sample of tumor-infiltrating cells from bladder cancer. The DNA is as follows: TGTGCCAGTAGTATCTCCGGCGGGAGGGCCGTGGAGACCCAGTACTTC. Its protein product is CASSISGGRAVETQYF.